This T cell receptor beta chain was captured by sequencing in a study of blood T cells in healthy people across ages. For the second PCR, which ran for about 6 to 11 cycles, a sample-barcoded 5' primer and a J-beta primer mix were used. TCRdb recomputed calls from the 5' RACE reads with MiXCR, one row per CDR3 protein. The sample lists 450,000 to 700,000 distinct CDR3 sequences; 27% were seen once. CDR1 and CDR2 from the germline V gene are DFQATT and SNEGSKA (reference sequence). The CDR3 extends over 13 amino acids. Deletions cut 2 bases from V and 4 bases from J, with 11 bases between. The table lists this clonotype with a few counts.

V gene TRBV20-1 combines with J gene TRBJ1-2, with D perhaps TRBD1 (6 bases). The clonotype originates from a woman aged 70 to 79 in good health. Sequencing was carried out using blood. This CDR3 reads CSARRGGSYGYTF. DNA for the CDR3: TGCAGTGCTAGACGCGGGGGCAGCTATGGCTACACCTTC.